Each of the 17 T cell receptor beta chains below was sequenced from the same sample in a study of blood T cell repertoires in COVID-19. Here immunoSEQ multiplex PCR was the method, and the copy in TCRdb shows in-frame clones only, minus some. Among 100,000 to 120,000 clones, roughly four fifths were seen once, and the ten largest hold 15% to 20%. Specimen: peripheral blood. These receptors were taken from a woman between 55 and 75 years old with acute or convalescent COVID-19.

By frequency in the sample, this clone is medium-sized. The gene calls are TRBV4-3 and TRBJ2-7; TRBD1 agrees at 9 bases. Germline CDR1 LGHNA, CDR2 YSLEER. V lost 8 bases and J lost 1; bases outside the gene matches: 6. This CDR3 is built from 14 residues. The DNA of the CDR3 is TGCGCCAGCGGGCCCGGGACAGGGTCCTACGAGCAGTACTTC. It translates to CASGPGTGSYEQYF.

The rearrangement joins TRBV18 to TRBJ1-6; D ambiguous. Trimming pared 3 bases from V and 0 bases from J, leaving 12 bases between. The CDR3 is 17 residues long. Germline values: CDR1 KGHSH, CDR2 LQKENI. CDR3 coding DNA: TGTGCCAGCTCACCTACTCCTCTAAGCTCCTATAATTCACCCCTCCACTTT. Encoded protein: CASSPTPLSSYNSPLHF.

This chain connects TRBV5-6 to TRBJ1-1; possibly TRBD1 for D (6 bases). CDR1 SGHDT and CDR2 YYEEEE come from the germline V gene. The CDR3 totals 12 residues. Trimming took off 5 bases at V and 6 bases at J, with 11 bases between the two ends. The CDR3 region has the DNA TGTGCCAGCAGTATCGCAGGGGCTGAAGCTTTCTTT. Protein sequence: CASSIAGAEAFF.

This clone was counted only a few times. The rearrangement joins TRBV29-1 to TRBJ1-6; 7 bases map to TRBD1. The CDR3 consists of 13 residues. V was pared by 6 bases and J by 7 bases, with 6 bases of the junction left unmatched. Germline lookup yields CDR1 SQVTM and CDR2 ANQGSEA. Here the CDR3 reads CSVRDSVNSPLHF. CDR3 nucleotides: TGCAGCGTCCGGGACAGTGTAAATTCACCCCTCCACTTT. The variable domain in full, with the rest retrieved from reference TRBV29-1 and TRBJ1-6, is SAVISQKPSRDICQRGTSLTIQCQVDSQVTMMFWYRQQPGQSLTLIATANQGSEATYESGFVIDKFPISRPNLTFSTLTVSNMSPEDSSIYLCSVRDSVNSPLHFGNGTRLTVT.

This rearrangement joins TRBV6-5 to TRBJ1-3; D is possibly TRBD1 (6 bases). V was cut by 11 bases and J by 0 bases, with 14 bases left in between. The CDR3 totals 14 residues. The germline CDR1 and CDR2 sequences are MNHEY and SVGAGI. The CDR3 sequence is CAVQTRGSGNTIYF. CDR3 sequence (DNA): TGTGCCGTACAGACCAGGGGCTCTGGAAACACCATATATTTT.

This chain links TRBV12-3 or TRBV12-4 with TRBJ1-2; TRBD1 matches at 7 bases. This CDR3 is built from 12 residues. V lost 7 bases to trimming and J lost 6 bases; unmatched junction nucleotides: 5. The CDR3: CASKTGVDGYTF. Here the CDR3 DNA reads TGTGCCAGCAAAACAGGGGTGGATGGCTACACCTTC.

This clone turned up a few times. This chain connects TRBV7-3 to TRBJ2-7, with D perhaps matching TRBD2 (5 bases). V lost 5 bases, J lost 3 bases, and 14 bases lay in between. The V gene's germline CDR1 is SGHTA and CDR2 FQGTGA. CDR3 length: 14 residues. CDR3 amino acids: CASSLGSNGYEQYF. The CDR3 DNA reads TGTGCCAGCAGCCTTGGGAGTAACGGCTACGAGCAGTACTTC.

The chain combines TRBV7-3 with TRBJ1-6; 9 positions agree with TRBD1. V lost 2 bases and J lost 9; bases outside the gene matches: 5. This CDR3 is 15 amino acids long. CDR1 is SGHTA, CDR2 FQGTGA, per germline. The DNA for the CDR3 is TGTGCCAGCAGCTTATTCGGGGACAGGGCTTCACCCCTCCACTTT. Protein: CASSLFGDRASPLHF.

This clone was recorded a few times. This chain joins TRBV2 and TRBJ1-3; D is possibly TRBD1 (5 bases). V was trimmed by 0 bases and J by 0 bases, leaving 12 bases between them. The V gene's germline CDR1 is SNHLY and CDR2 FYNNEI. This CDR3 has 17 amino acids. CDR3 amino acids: CASSEALRQPSGNTIYF. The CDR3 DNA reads TGTGCCAGCAGTGAAGCGCTTAGACAGCCCTCTGGAAACACCATATATTTT.

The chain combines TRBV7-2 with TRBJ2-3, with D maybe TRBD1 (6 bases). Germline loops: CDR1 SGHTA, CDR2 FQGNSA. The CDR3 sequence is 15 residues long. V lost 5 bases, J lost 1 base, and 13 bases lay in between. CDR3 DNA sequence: TGTGCCAGCAGCCCGGACAGTCTAGGCACAGATACGCAGTATTTT. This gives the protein CASSPDSLGTDTQYF.

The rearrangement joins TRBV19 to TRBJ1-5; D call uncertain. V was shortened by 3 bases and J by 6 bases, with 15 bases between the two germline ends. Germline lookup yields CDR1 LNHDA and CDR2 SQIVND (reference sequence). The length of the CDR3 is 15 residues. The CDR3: CASSITSQVPQPQHF. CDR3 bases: TGTGCCAGTAGTATCACAAGCCAGGTTCCTCAGCCCCAGCATTTT.

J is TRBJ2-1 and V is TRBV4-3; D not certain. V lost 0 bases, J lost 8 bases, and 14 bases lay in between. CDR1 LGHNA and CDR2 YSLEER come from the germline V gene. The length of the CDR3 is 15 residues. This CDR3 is CASSQESESVYEQFF. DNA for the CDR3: TGCGCCAGCAGCCAAGAGTCGGAGAGCGTCTATGAGCAGTTCTTC.

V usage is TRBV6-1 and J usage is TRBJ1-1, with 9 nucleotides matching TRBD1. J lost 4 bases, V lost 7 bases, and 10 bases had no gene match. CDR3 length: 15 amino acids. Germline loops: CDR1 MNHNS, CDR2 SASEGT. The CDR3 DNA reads TGTGCCAGCATTAACGGGGACAGGGAGGCCACTGAAGCTTTCTTT. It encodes CASINGDREATEAFF.

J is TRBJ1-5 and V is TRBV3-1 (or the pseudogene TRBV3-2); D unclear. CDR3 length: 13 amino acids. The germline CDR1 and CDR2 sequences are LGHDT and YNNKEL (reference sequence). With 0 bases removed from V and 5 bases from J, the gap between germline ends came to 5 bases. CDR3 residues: CASSQERYQPQHF. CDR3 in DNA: TGTGCCAGCAGCCAAGAGCGTTATCAGCCCCAGCATTTT.

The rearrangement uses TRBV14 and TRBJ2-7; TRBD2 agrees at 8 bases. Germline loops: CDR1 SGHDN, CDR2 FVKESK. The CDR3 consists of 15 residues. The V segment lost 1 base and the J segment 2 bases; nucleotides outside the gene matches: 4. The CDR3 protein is CASSQVDSGAYEQYF. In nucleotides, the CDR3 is TGTGCCAGCAGCCAAGTCGATAGCGGGGCCTACGAGCAGTACTTC.

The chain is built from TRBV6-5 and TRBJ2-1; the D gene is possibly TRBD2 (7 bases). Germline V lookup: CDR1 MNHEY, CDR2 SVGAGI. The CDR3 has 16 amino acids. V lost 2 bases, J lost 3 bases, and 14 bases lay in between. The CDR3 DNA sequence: TGTGCCAGCAGTTACGGTTGGGGGGGCCACTACAATGAGCAGTTCTTC. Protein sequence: CASSYGWGGHYNEQFF.

The DNA for the CDR3 is TGTGCCAACACCCAGGACAGGGCTAGCACTGAAGCTTTCTTT. Its translation: CANTQDRASTEAFF. The rearrangement links TRBV27 to TRBJ1-1; 8 bases line up with TRBD1. The CDR3 has 14 amino acids. With V trimmed by 10 bases and J by 4 bases, 11 bases remained unmatched. Germline CDR1 MNHEY, CDR2 SMNVEV (reference sequence).